The present TCR beta chain was sequenced within a study of Ad26.COV2.S vaccination and SARS-CoV-2 variants. The CDR3 length is 14 residues. Trimming took 2 bases from V and 3 from J, leaving 11 bases between them. Germline V lookup: CDR1 SEHNR, CDR2 FQNEAQ (reference sequence). The protocol was immunoSEQ multiplex PCR, while the TCRdb copy is restricted to in-frame clones and leaves out a portion. The repertoire has roughly 700,000 clones, 80% to 90% of them found once; the top ten carry roughly 1.5%. Regarding treatment: over 15 received Ad26.COV2.S at low or high dose, single or two shots; roughly five received placebo; per-sample allocation not given. The investigators took samples on day 63 after the first vaccine or placebo injection.

The chain couples TRBV7-9 to TRBJ2-7; D gene unclear. This TCR was sampled from a person between 18 and 59 years old who received the Ad26.COV2.S COVID-19 vaccine or a placebo. The material was peripheral blood, obtained in a trial of Ad26.COV2.S vaccine versus placebo. CDR3 nucleotide sequence: TGTGCCAGCAGCTTAACGACAAGGAACTACGAGCAGTACTTC. Its protein product is CASSLTTRNYEQYF.